This is a list of T cell receptor beta chains from one sample in a study of T cells in narcolepsy. Using immunoSEQ multiplex PCR, the repertoire was profiled, and TCRdb retains in-frame clones only, with some absent. The sample contains over 25,000 clones, about 89% of which appear only once. The sample taken for sequencing was CD45RA- memory CD4+ T cells from PBMCs. These receptors were taken from a human donor with narcolepsy. CDR3s include the opening cysteine and the closing phenylalanine or tryptophan. A D gene is named only where the DNA matches it firmly. The listing skips clone size in some rows; elsewhere it reads once, few, many or a size class.

clone size,V gene,D gene,J gene,CDR3 protein,CDR3 DNA
.,TRBV18,TRBD2,TRBJ2-3,CASSPPGLAGVTDTQYF,TGTGCCAGCTCACCCCCGGGACTAGCGGGAGTCACAGATACGCAGTATTTT
.,TRBV4-2,.,TRBJ2-3,CASSQDGGRGSKPPDTQYF,TGTGCCAGCAGCCAAGATGGGGGTCGGGGGAGTAAACCCCCAGATACGCAGTATTTT
.,TRBV6-1,TRBD1,TRBJ1-4,CASSWPGQGAEKLFF,TGTGCCAGCAGTTGGCCGGGACAGGGGGCTGAAAAACTGTTTTTT
.,TRBV15,TRBD1,TRBJ1-3,CATSRVTGAGNTIYF,TGTGCCACCAGCAGAGTGACAGGGGCTGGAAACACCATATATTTT
once,TRBV4-1,.,TRBJ2-1,CASSQSRGGLYNEQFF,TGCGCCAGCAGCCAGAGCAGGGGGGGCCTCTACAATGAGCAGTTCTTC
.,TRBV9,TRBD2,TRBJ2-7,CASSGGLAGAYEQYF,TGTGCCAGCAGCGGGGGACTAGCGGGTGCCTACGAGCAGTACTTC
.,TRBV4-1,TRBD1,TRBJ1-2,CASSPLTGNNYGYTF,TGCGCCAGCAGCCCACTGACAGGGAATAACTATGGCTACACCTTC
.,TRBV6-5,TRBD1,TRBJ1-6,CASSRQGNSPLHF,TGTGCCAGCTCCCGACAGGGGAATTCACCCCTCCACTTT
.,TRBV7-9,TRBD1,TRBJ1-2,CASSPTGDGYGYTF,TGTGCCAGCAGCCCGACAGGGGATGGCTATGGCTACACCTTC
.,TRBV29-1,.,TRBJ2-1,CSVDISDSQQFF,TGCAGCGTTGATATCTCGGACAGTCAGCAGTTCTTC
once,TRBV19,.,TRBJ1-2,CASSTQVNYGYTF,TGTGCCAGTAGTACACAGGTGAACTATGGCTACACCTTC
.,TRBV12-5,.,TRBJ2-7,CASGPPGRVGYEQYF,TGTGCTAGTGGCCCCCCGGGCAGGGTCGGGTACGAGCAGTACTTC
once,TRBV5-1,TRBD1,TRBJ2-1,CASSFTGVGSYNEQFF,TGCGCCAGCAGCTTTACAGGGGTTGGCTCCTACAATGAGCAGTTCTTC
.,TRBV7-9,.,TRBJ1-1,CASSLELTGLGNTEAFF,TGTGCCAGCAGCTTAGAGCTCACAGGGCTGGGGAACACTGAAGCTTTCTTT
.,TRBV10-3,TRBD2,TRBJ2-7,CAISTTSGGIYEQYF,TGTGCCATCAGTACGACTAGCGGGGGGATCTACGAGCAGTACTTC
.,TRBV7-8,TRBD2,TRBJ2-1,CASSRSGGALYNEQFF,TGTGCCAGCAGCAGAAGCGGGGGGGCCTTATACAATGAGCAGTTCTTC
.,TRBV13,.,TRBJ2-3,CASRTSGGGTDTQYF,TGTGCCAGTAGAACGTCCGGGGGCGGTACAGATACGCAGTATTTT
.,TRBV18,TRBD1,TRBJ2-5,CASSLPGQKVQETQYF,TGTGCCAGCTCACTCCCGGGACAGAAGGTCCAAGAGACCCAGTACTTC
.,TRBV7-9,TRBD1,TRBJ1-6,CASSRTGTLHF,TGTGCCAGCAGCCGGACAGGTACCCTCCACTTT
.,TRBV27,.,TRBJ1-6,CASSFQYNSPLHF,TGTGCCAGCAGTTTTCAGTATAATTCACCCCTCCACTTT
.,TRBV6-1,.,TRBJ1-6,CASSETGTYNSPLHF,TGTGCCAGCAGTGAAACCGGGACATATAATTCACCCCTCCACTTT
.,TRBV19,.,TRBJ2-2,CASSIKEGTGELFF,TGTGCCAGTAGTATCAAAGAGGGGACCGGGGAGCTGTTTTTT
.,TRBV6-4,.,TRBJ2-3,CASSAMGTRGDTQYF,TGTGCCAGCAGTGCCATGGGAACCCGCGGGGATACGCAGTATTTT
once,TRBV9,.,TRBJ1-2,CASSVDGLGGYTF,TGTGCCAGCAGCGTAGATGGCCTCGGAGGCTACACCTTC
few,TRBV18,TRBD1,TRBJ1-2,CASSPGQGRSDGYTF,TGTGCCAGCTCACCAGGACAGGGGCGGTCCGATGGCTACACCTTC
once,TRBV5-1,TRBD2,TRBJ2-5,CASSTLAGGETQYF,TGCGCCAGCAGCACACTAGCGGGTGGGGAGACCCAGTACTTC
.,TRBV4-1,.,TRBJ2-5,CASSQHPPPAQETQYF,TGCGCCAGCAGCCAACATCCCCCACCTGCTCAAGAGACCCAGTACTTC
once,TRBV5-1,TRBD2,TRBJ2-5,CASSLFGGDKTQYF,TGCGCCAGCAGCTTGTTCGGGGGGGATAAGACCCAGTACTTC
.,TRBV28,TRBD1,TRBJ1-2,CASSFPTGQGAGGYTF,TGTGCCAGCAGTTTCCCCACTGGACAGGGGGCGGGGGGCTACACCTTC
.,TRBV18,TRBD1,TRBJ1-1,CASSSRGRDTEAFF,TGTGCCAGCTCATCTAGGGGGCGAGACACTGAAGCTTTCTTT
.,TRBV6-1,.,TRBJ1-5,CASSEEAADYSNQPQHF,TGTGCCAGCAGTGAAGAGGCAGCGGACTATAGCAATCAGCCCCAGCATTTT
.,TRBV28,.,TRBJ2-3,CASSFPGGVDTQYF,TGTGCCAGCAGTTTCCCGGGCGGGGTAGATACGCAGTATTTT
.,TRBV14,.,TRBJ1-6,CASSQWENSPLHF,TGTGCCAGCAGCCAGTGGGAGAATTCACCCCTCCACTTT
.,TRBV2,.,TRBJ2-3,CASSVTRSTDTQYF,TGTGCCAGCAGTGTGACTAGGAGCACAGATACGCAGTATTTT
.,TRBV2,.,TRBJ2-5,CASSGRDFQETQYF,TGTGCCAGCAGTGGGAGGGATTTCCAAGAGACCCAGTACTTC
.,TRBV19,.,TRBJ1-4,CASSIGGAGRINEKLFF,TGTGCCAGTAGTATTGGGGGCGCCGGACGGATCAATGAAAAACTGTTTTTT
.,TRBV28,TRBD2,TRBJ2-5,CASSLFSSGGQETQYF,TGTGCCAGCAGTTTATTTTCTAGCGGGGGCCAAGAGACCCAGTACTTC
.,TRBV7-8,TRBD2,TRBJ2-1,CASSLSGGAVYEQFF,TGTGCCAGCAGCCTAAGCGGGGGGGCGGTCTATGAGCAGTTCTTC